The clone carrying this T cell receptor beta chain was counted only a few times. The entry originates in a study of blood T cell repertoires in COVID-19. Study background: Spain, Italy and the United States supplied samples that represented acute and convalescent COVID-19. Nucleic acid was either cDNA or gDNA, and it came from T cells, B-cell-depleted T cells, or PBMCs.

Per the study methods: Counts of nucleated cells, estimated from reference gene primer amplification, were obtained. Profiling relied on immunoSEQ multiplex PCR, and the TCRdb table lists in-frame clones only, not all of them. V and J calls and clone size follow that table, whereas D and trimming were derived from the DNA. Here the sample spans about 140,000 clones, over 70% being singletons. The germline V and J ends were trimmed by 2 bases and 0 bases, with 8 bases remaining between them. The germline gives CDR1 SGHRS, CDR2 YFSETQ. This CDR3 is built from 14 residues. The chain combines TRBV5-1 with TRBJ1-2; D gene uncertain. Sequenced sample: peripheral blood. This clonotype was obtained from a woman aged 50 to 60 with acute or convalescent COVID-19. DNA for the CDR3: TGCGCCAGCAGCTTATCCTATCCTAACTATGGCTACACCTTC. Protein: CASSLSYPNYGYTF.